One and the same sample provided the 11 T cell receptor beta chains below, sequenced in a study of tumor-infiltrating lymphocytes in localized non-small cell lung cancer. The repertoire was sequenced with immunoSEQ multiplex PCR; TCRdb's copy has only in-frame clones and lacks some. The sample shows some 13,000 clones, around 74% of them seen only once. The sample comprised uninvolved lung tissue not adjacent to the tumor. The receptor set was obtained from a human donor with non-small cell lung cancer.

This clone appeared a few times. The chain joins TRBV29-1 to TRBJ1-1; a possible D gene is TRBD1 (6 bases). From germline, CDR1 is SQVTM and CDR2 ANQGSEA. The CDR3 length is 13 residues. CDR3 loop: CSTRQVGGTEAFF. The CDR3 nucleotides read TGCAGTACTAGACAGGTTGGTGGCACTGAAGCTTTCTTT. Full variable domain (missing parts from reference TRBV29-1 and TRBJ1-1): SAVISQKPSRDICQRGTSLTIQCQVDSQVTMMFWYRQQPGQSLTLIATANQGSEATYESGFVIDKFPISRPNLTFSTLTVSNMSPEDSSIYLCSTRQVGGTEAFFGQGTRLTVV.

The V gene is TRBV2, the J gene TRBJ2-5; possibly TRBD2 for D (6 bases). Germline CDR1 and CDR2: SNHLY and FYNNEI. CDR3 size: 14 residues. V was pared by 9 bases and J by 3 bases, with 17 bases between. CDR3 amino acids: CASAAGTEKETQYF. CDR3 DNA: TGTGCCAGTGCTGCCGGGACTGAAAAAGAGACCCAGTACTTC.

The count of this clone is one. The CDR3 DNA follows: TGTGCCAGCAGCCTTCAAACCGGGACAGGAGAGACCCAGTACTTC. Its protein product is CASSLQTGTGETQYF. The chain combines TRBV5-4 with TRBJ2-5; 8 bases agree with TRBD1. CDR3 size: 15 residues. The trim removed 4 bases at V and 4 bases at J, leaving 9 bases unmatched. Per germline, CDR1 SGHNT and CDR2 YYREEE (reference sequence). Filled out from reference TRBV5-4 and TRBJ2-5, the complete variable domain reads ETGVTQSPTHLIKTRGQQVTLRCSSQSGHNTVSWYQQALGQGPQFIFQYYREEENGRGNFPPRFSGLQFPNYSSELNVNALELDDSALYLCASSLQTGTGETQYFGPGTRLLVL.

This clone appeared once. The chain uses TRBV6-5 and TRBJ1-2, with a weak D call TRBD1 (5 bases). Germline-derived CDR1 and CDR2 are MNHEY and SVGAGI. The CDR3 consists of 15 residues. Between the trimmed V and J ends, which lost 1 base and 2 bases, there was a span of 11 bases. Here the CDR3 DNA reads TGTGCCAGCAGTTACTACGGAAGACAGAACTATGGCTACACCTTC. Its protein is CASSYYGRQNYGYTF.

This clone was recorded only once. The chain recombines TRBV15 with TRBJ1-4, with 11 bases that match TRBD1. V was pared by 3 bases and J by 8 bases, with 5 bases of the junction left unmatched. CDR1 and CDR2 from the germline V gene are LNHNV and YYDKDF (reference sequence). The CDR3 has 15 amino acids. The DNA of the CDR3 is TGTGCCACCAGCAGGGGGACAGGGGGTATCGAAAAACTGTTTTTT. Protein product: CATSRGTGGIEKLFF.

The sample holds one count of this clone. This chain joins TRBV20-1 and TRBJ2-5; 7 positions match TRBD1. With V trimmed by 6 bases and J by 5 bases, 3 bases remained unmatched. Germline V CDR1 and CDR2: DFQATT, SNEGSKA (reference sequence). The CDR3 is 11 amino acids. The CDR3 DNA reads TGCAGTGCGTTGACAGGGGAGACCCAGTACTTC. Amino acids: CSALTGETQYF.

The chain is built from TRBV19 and TRBJ2-1; D gene ambiguous. Trimming took off 5 bases at V and 9 bases at J, with 14 bases between the two ends. The CDR3 loop spans 13 amino acids. The germline V gene has CDR1 LNHDA and CDR2 SQIVND (reference sequence). The CDR3 DNA is TGTGCCAGTAGTGATGGGCGACTGACTGAGCAGTTCTTC. Its protein is CASSDGRLTEQFF.

The chain joins TRBV29-1 to TRBJ1-2; 7 bases align to TRBD1. The CDR3 loop spans 15 amino acids. Trimming cost V 4 bases and J 2 bases; bases outside gene matches: 10. Germline V gives CDR1 SQVTM, CDR2 ANQGSEA. The CDR3 is CSVARTGQGNYGYTF. The CDR3 DNA is TGCAGCGTTGCCCGGACAGGCCAAGGAAACTATGGCTACACCTTC.

This clone was observed a single time. V usage is TRBV2 and J usage is TRBJ1-5, with 8 bases matching TRBD1. CDR3 length equals 15 residues. J was trimmed by 3 bases and V by 6 bases; bases with no gene match: 7. The germline V gene encodes CDR1 SNHLY and CDR2 FYNNEI. The CDR3 DNA sequence: TGTGCCAGCAGGGACAGGGAGGAAAACAATCAGCCCCAGCATTTT. Its translation: CASRDREENNQPQHF.

The chain couples TRBV6-5 to TRBJ1-1, with D possibly matching TRBD1 (5 bases). Germline-derived CDR1 and CDR2 are MNHEY and SVGAGI. V gave up 2 bases and J gave up 2 bases, with 12 bases separating them. The CDR3 length is 15 residues. The CDR3 protein is CASSYRGVGNTEAFF. CDR3 DNA: TGTGCCAGCAGTTACAGGGGTGTAGGAAACACTGAAGCTTTCTTT.

The V call is TRBV7-2, the J call TRBJ1-1, with D hard to call. Trimming took 1 base from V and 6 from J, leaving 15 bases between them. Germline CDR1 is SGHTA and CDR2 is FQGNSA. The CDR3 contains 15 residues. DNA for the CDR3: TGTGCCAGCAGCTTAGTCTCGGGCAGTCCCTCTGAAGCTTTCTTT. It yields the protein CASSLVSGSPSEAFF.